The rows below give T cell receptor beta chains drawn from one sample of a study of blood T cell repertoires in COVID-19. TCRdb keeps only in-frame clones here, not all; method: immunoSEQ multiplex PCR. The sample carries under 200,000 clones, roughly 84% recorded once. The sequenced sample consisted of peripheral blood. Receptors originate from a woman aged 45-65 years with COVID-19, enrolled during active disease. The CDR3 runs from the conserved cysteine through the conserved F or W. A D gene is named only where the DNA matches it firmly. The size entry is marked missing in some rows and otherwise reads once, few, many or a size class.

CDR3aa: CASSLTGQGTPYEQYF
CDR3nt: TGTGCCAGCAGCTTAACGGGACAGGGGACCCCCTACGAGCAGTACTTC
j_gene: TRBJ2-7
abundance: -
v_gene: TRBV7-2
d_gene: TRBD1

CDR3aa: CASSPEGGTEAFF
CDR3nt: TGTGCCAGCTCACCAGAGGGAGGGACTGAAGCTTTCTTT
j_gene: TRBJ1-1
abundance: -
v_gene: TRBV18
d_gene: -

CDR3aa: CASSEPLAGGTMNYEQYF
CDR3nt: TGTGCCAGCAGTGAACCCCTAGCGGGGGGGACAATGAACTACGAGCAGTACTTC
j_gene: TRBJ2-7
abundance: -
v_gene: TRBV2
d_gene: TRBD2

CDR3aa: CSASLATGNTIYF
CDR3nt: TGCAGTGCTAGTTTAGCTACTGGAAACACCATATATTTT
j_gene: TRBJ1-3
abundance: -
v_gene: TRBV20-1
d_gene: -

CDR3aa: CASSERGSGGANEQFF
CDR3nt: TGTGCCAGCAGTGAACGGGGTAGCGGGGGGGCTAATGAGCAGTTCTTC
j_gene: TRBJ2-1
abundance: -
v_gene: TRBV2
d_gene: TRBD2

CDR3aa: CASLQGASYNEQFF
CDR3nt: TGTGCCAGTTTACAGGGGGCTTCCTACAATGAGCAGTTCTTC
j_gene: TRBJ2-1
abundance: -
v_gene: TRBV19
d_gene: TRBD1

CDR3aa: CAWERQGGNEQFF
CDR3nt: TGTGCCTGGGAAAGACAGGGCGGCAATGAGCAGTTCTTC
j_gene: TRBJ2-1
abundance: few
v_gene: TRBV30
d_gene: TRBD1

CDR3aa: CASSIRLGKTSGVETQYF
CDR3nt: TGTGCCAGTAGTATTAGGCTGGGAAAGACTAGCGGGGTGGAGACCCAGTACTTC
j_gene: TRBJ2-5
abundance: -
v_gene: TRBV19
d_gene: TRBD2

CDR3aa: CASSRTNPNRGRHF
CDR3nt: TGTGCCAGCAGTCGGACGAATCCAAACAGGGGGCGTCATTTT
j_gene: TRBJ1-5
abundance: -
v_gene: TRBV27
d_gene: TRBD1

CDR3aa: CASSLWASEAFF
CDR3nt: TGTGCCAGCAGCTTATGGGCCTCTGAAGCTTTCTTT
j_gene: TRBJ1-1
abundance: -
v_gene: TRBV7-2
d_gene: -

CDR3aa: CASTGRGQADHEQYF
CDR3nt: TGTGCCAGTACCGGAAGGGGACAGGCAGACCACGAGCAGTACTTC
j_gene: TRBJ2-7
abundance: -
v_gene: TRBV19
d_gene: TRBD1

CDR3aa: CASSLDGQGASGNTIYF
CDR3nt: TGTGCCAGCAGCTTGGATGGGCAGGGGGCCTCTGGAAACACCATATATTTT
j_gene: TRBJ1-3
abundance: -
v_gene: TRBV5-4
d_gene: TRBD1

CDR3aa: CASTSRGYGYTF
CDR3nt: TGTGCCAGCACGTCACGGGGGTATGGCTACACCTTC
j_gene: TRBJ1-2
abundance: -
v_gene: TRBV12-3/TRBV12-4
d_gene: -

CDR3aa: CANIPGTGLTGNQPQHF
CDR3nt: TGTGCCAATATCCCAGGGACAGGGCTTACGGGCAATCAGCCCCAGCATTTT
j_gene: TRBJ1-5
abundance: -
v_gene: TRBV19
d_gene: TRBD1

CDR3aa: CASSATGQGIQETQYF
CDR3nt: TGTGCCAGCTCAGCAACGGGACAGGGGATCCAAGAGACCCAGTACTTC
j_gene: TRBJ2-5
abundance: once
v_gene: TRBV18
d_gene: TRBD1

CDR3aa: CASSLAGGAGYEQYF
CDR3nt: TGTGCCAGCAGCTTGGCTGGGGGCGCAGGTTACGAGCAGTACTTC
j_gene: TRBJ2-7
abundance: once
v_gene: TRBV5-5
d_gene: -

CDR3aa: CASSKQQGNTEAFF
CDR3nt: TGTGCCAGTAGTAAGCAACAGGGAAACACTGAAGCTTTCTTT
j_gene: TRBJ1-1
abundance: -
v_gene: TRBV19
d_gene: -

CDR3aa: CASSFSGRDNSPLHF
CDR3nt: TGTGCCAGCAGTTTCTCCGGGAGAGATAATTCACCCCTCCACTTT
j_gene: TRBJ1-6
abundance: -
v_gene: TRBV6-5
d_gene: -

CDR3aa: CASSQGGTGNNSPLHF
CDR3nt: TGCGCCAGCAGCCAAGGGGGGACAGGCAATAATTCACCCCTCCACTTT
j_gene: TRBJ1-6
abundance: few
v_gene: TRBV4-3
d_gene: TRBD1

CDR3aa: CAVKSAYEQYF
CDR3nt: TGTGCCGTAAAATCTGCCTACGAGCAGTACTTC
j_gene: TRBJ2-7
abundance: -
v_gene: TRBV30
d_gene: -

CDR3aa: CASTDTWDTEAFF
CDR3nt: TGTGCCAGCACCGACACCTGGGACACTGAAGCTTTCTTT
j_gene: TRBJ1-1
abundance: -
v_gene: TRBV6-5
d_gene: -

CDR3aa: CASSPGTGYGYTF
CDR3nt: TGTGCCAGCAGCCCCGGGACAGGGTACGGCTACACCTTC
j_gene: TRBJ1-2
abundance: -
v_gene: TRBV12-3/TRBV12-4
d_gene: TRBD1

CDR3aa: CASSLTPIGALYGYTF
CDR3nt: TGCGCCAGCAGCCTGACTCCGATAGGGGCGCTTTATGGCTACACCTTC
j_gene: TRBJ1-2
abundance: -
v_gene: TRBV4-1
d_gene: -

CDR3aa: CASSPTSGSYNEQFF
CDR3nt: TGTGCCAGCAGCCCAACTAGCGGGTCCTACAATGAGCAGTTCTTC
j_gene: TRBJ2-1
abundance: once
v_gene: TRBV7-3
d_gene: TRBD2

CDR3aa: CASGLVPFGRDRGFDSTYEQYF
CDR3nt: TGTGCTAGTGGTTTGGTACCCTTCGGCCGGGACAGGGGGTTTGATAGCACCTACGAGCAGTACTTC
j_gene: TRBJ2-7
abundance: -
v_gene: TRBV12-5
d_gene: TRBD1

CDR3aa: CASSQETVSNEKLFF
CDR3nt: TGCGCCAGCAGCCAGGAGACAGTTTCTAATGAAAAACTGTTTTTT
j_gene: TRBJ1-4
abundance: once
v_gene: TRBV4-3
d_gene: -

CDR3aa: CASSLISGDPSYEQYF
CDR3nt: TGTGCCAGCAGCTTAATATCGGGGGACCCCTCCTACGAGCAGTACTTC
j_gene: TRBJ2-7
abundance: -
v_gene: TRBV7-3
d_gene: -

CDR3aa: CASSIPTGTLNYGYTF
CDR3nt: TGTGCCAGTAGTATCCCGACAGGGACCCTAAACTATGGCTACACCTTC
j_gene: TRBJ1-2
abundance: -
v_gene: TRBV19
d_gene: TRBD1

CDR3aa: CASSIWPTSGGVDEQFF
CDR3nt: TGTGCCAGTAGTATATGGCCCACTAGCGGGGGGGTGGATGAGCAGTTCTTC
j_gene: TRBJ2-1
abundance: -
v_gene: TRBV19
d_gene: TRBD2

CDR3aa: CASSLASGDRGFGQPQHF
CDR3nt: TGTGCCAGCAGCTTGGCCTCGGGGGACAGGGGGTTTGGTCAGCCCCAGCATTTT
j_gene: TRBJ1-5
abundance: once
v_gene: TRBV5-8
d_gene: TRBD1

CDR3aa: CASSYAGSAKETQYF
CDR3nt: TGTGCCAGCAGTTACGCAGGGTCGGCAAAAGAGACCCAGTACTTC
j_gene: TRBJ2-5
abundance: -
v_gene: TRBV6-5
d_gene: -

CDR3aa: CASRAGTGGAVVYEQYF
CDR3nt: TGTGCCAGCAGGGCCGGGACAGGGGGCGCCGTGGTGTACGAGCAGTACTTC
j_gene: TRBJ2-7
abundance: once
v_gene: TRBV7-6
d_gene: TRBD1

CDR3aa: CASSPNQGSEKLFF
CDR3nt: TGTGCCAGCTCACCTAACCAGGGATCCGAAAAACTGTTTTTT
j_gene: TRBJ1-4
abundance: -
v_gene: TRBV18
d_gene: -

CDR3aa: CASSQWGAGVWETQYF
CDR3nt: TGTGCCAGCAGCCAATGGGGGGCGGGGGTTTGGGAGACCCAGTACTTC
j_gene: TRBJ2-5
abundance: -
v_gene: TRBV11-2
d_gene: -

CDR3aa: CASSSPLSGGAKETQYF
CDR3nt: TGTGCCAGCAGCTCACCCCTTAGCGGGGGGGCCAAGGAGACCCAGTACTTC
j_gene: TRBJ2-5
abundance: -
v_gene: TRBV5-6
d_gene: TRBD2

CDR3aa: CASSLAGGPNTGELFF
CDR3nt: TGTGCCAGCAGCTTAGCGGGGGGGCCGAACACCGGGGAGCTGTTTTTT
j_gene: TRBJ2-2
abundance: -
v_gene: TRBV7-9
d_gene: -

CDR3aa: CASSSTAGTGSTDTQYF
CDR3nt: TGCGCCAGCAGCTCAACCGCCGGGACAGGGTCCACAGATACGCAGTATTTT
j_gene: TRBJ2-3
abundance: few
v_gene: TRBV5-1
d_gene: TRBD1

CDR3aa: CASSVELAGTSQETQYF
CDR3nt: TGTGCCAGCAGCGTAGAACTAGCGGGGACGTCCCAAGAGACCCAGTACTTC
j_gene: TRBJ2-5
abundance: -
v_gene: TRBV9
d_gene: TRBD2

CDR3aa: CASTRNQGKETQYF
CDR3nt: TGTGCCAGCACCCGAAACCAGGGGAAAGAGACCCAGTACTTC
j_gene: TRBJ2-5
abundance: few
v_gene: TRBV3-1/TRBV3-2
d_gene: -

CDR3aa: CASSVVGSNYGYTF
CDR3nt: TGTGCCAGCAGCGTAGTAGGGAGTAACTATGGCTACACCTTC
j_gene: TRBJ1-2
abundance: -
v_gene: TRBV9
d_gene: -

CDR3aa: CASCKRALRDTQYF
CDR3nt: TGTGCCAGCTGCAAAAGAGCGTTGCGAGATACGCAGTATTTT
j_gene: TRBJ2-3
abundance: -
v_gene: TRBV6-5
d_gene: -

CDR3aa: CASSLTGDYNSPLHF
CDR3nt: TGTGCCAGCAGCTTGACAGGGGACTATAATTCACCCCTCCACTTT
j_gene: TRBJ1-6
abundance: -
v_gene: TRBV11-2
d_gene: TRBD1

CDR3aa: CASSERDRGHSPLHF
CDR3nt: TGCGCCAGCAGTGAGCGGGACAGGGGGCATTCACCCCTCCACTTT
j_gene: TRBJ1-6
abundance: -
v_gene: TRBV10-1
d_gene: TRBD1

CDR3aa: CASSQEQGAQYF
CDR3nt: TGTGCCAGCAGCCAAGAGCAGGGGGCCCAGTACTTC
j_gene: TRBJ2-5
abundance: -
v_gene: TRBV3-1/TRBV3-2
d_gene: TRBD1

CDR3aa: CASSRGGATVNTGELFF
CDR3nt: TGCGCCAGCAGTCGTGGAGGGGCGACAGTGAACACCGGGGAGCTGTTTTTT
j_gene: TRBJ2-2
abundance: -
v_gene: TRBV23-1
d_gene: -

CDR3aa: CASSFGRGHSMMNSPLHF
CDR3nt: TGTGCCAGCAGTTTCGGCAGGGGTCACTCAATGATGAATTCACCCCTCCACTTT
j_gene: TRBJ1-6
abundance: -
v_gene: TRBV28
d_gene: -

CDR3aa: CASSLGDRGYEQYF
CDR3nt: TGTGCCAGCAGCTTGGGTGACAGGGGCTACGAGCAGTACTTC
j_gene: TRBJ2-7
abundance: -
v_gene: TRBV7-9
d_gene: TRBD1

CDR3aa: CASSLGGVRYEQYF
CDR3nt: TGTGCCAGCAGCTTAGGGGGGGTCAGGTACGAGCAGTACTTC
j_gene: TRBJ2-7
abundance: -
v_gene: TRBV7-2
d_gene: -

CDR3aa: CASSVRTGYYNEQFF
CDR3nt: TGTGCCAGCAGTGTACGGACAGGATACTACAATGAGCAGTTCTTC
j_gene: TRBJ2-1
abundance: -
v_gene: TRBV2
d_gene: TRBD1